This entry concerns a single T cell receptor beta chain. Its target is unknown. This entry belongs to a study of T cell repertoires in ileal Crohn's disease. Study in general: All patients had surgery for stricturing (approximately 60%) or penetrating (around 40%) disease. Study findings and constraints: Sorted CD8 T cells held more high-frequency clones than CD4. Clonal expansions were more frequent in active smokers than non-smokers at surgery.

Repertoires were generated with immunoSEQ multiplex PCR, while TCRdb's copy carries only in-frame clones and drops some. Among approximately 30,000 clones listed, around 80% were seen once. Germline CDR1 is MNHNY and CDR2 is SVGAGI (reference sequence). The CDR3 spans 14 residues. J lost 8 bases, V lost 1 base, and 5 bases had no gene match. Patients were adults with ileal or ileocolonic Crohn's disease needing resection. This receptor was taken from an adult with Crohn's disease. Sequenced input: ileal tissue. J is TRBJ1-2 and V is TRBV6-6; TRBD1 agrees at 9 bases. CDR3: CASSYLGQGGGYTF. In nucleotides, the CDR3 is TGTGCCAGCAGTTACTTGGGACAGGGAGGGGGCTACACCTTC.